The clone carrying this TCR beta chain was picked up one time. These data are taken from a study of PD-L1 blockade in urothelial cancer. Study-wide context: Males with bladder-origin urothelial cancer made up about 85% of the 29 patients. Each patient had 0 to 3 earlier chemotherapy regimens.

Time point defined: peripheral blood 6 weeks after treatment start. Patients had locally advanced or metastatic urothelial carcinoma. Peripheral blood mononuclear cells were collected from every patient before and during treatment, yielding between 1 and 8 samples per patient. TCRdb's table, derived via immunoSEQ multiplex PCR, lists solely in-frame clones and lacks some. The table records roughly 45,000 clones, roughly four fifths of them present only once. The CDR3 contains 14 residues. CDR1 MRHNA and CDR2 SNTAGT come from the germline V gene. V dropped 3 bases and J dropped 4; count of bases not matched to a gene: 4.

The source of this sequence is a man aged 55 to 69 with urothelial cancer. The chain employs TRBV6-4 and TRBJ1-2; 8 nucleotides agree with TRBD1. This material consisted of PBMCs, taken around atezolizumab (anti-PD-L1) treatment. This CDR3 is CASSETGGPYGYTF. CDR3 sequence (DNA): TGTGCCAGCAGTGAAACAGGGGGACCCTATGGCTACACCTTC.